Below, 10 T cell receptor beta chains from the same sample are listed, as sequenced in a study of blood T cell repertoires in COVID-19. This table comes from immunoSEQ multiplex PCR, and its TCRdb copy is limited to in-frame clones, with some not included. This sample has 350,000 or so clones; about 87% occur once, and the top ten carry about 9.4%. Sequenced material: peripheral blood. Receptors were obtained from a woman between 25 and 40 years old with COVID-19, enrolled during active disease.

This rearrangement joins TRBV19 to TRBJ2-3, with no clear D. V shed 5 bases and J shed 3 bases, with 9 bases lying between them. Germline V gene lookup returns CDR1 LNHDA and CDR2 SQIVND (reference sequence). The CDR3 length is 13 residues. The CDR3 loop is CASSEQNTDTQYF. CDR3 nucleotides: TGTGCCAGTAGTGAACAGAATACAGATACGCAGTATTTT.

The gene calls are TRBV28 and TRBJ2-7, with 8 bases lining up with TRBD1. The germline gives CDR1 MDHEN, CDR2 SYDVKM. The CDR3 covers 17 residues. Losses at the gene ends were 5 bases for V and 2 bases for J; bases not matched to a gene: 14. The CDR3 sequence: CASSLLTRDRRTYEQYF. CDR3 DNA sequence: TGTGCCAGCAGTCTTCTAACCCGGGACAGGAGAACCTACGAGCAGTACTTC.

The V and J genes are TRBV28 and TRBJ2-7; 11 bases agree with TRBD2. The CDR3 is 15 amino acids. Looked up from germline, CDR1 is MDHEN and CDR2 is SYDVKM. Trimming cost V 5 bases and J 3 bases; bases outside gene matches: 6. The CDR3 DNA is TGTGCCAGCAGTCCGCCGGGACTAGCGGACTACGAGCAGTACTTC. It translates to CASSPPGLADYEQYF.

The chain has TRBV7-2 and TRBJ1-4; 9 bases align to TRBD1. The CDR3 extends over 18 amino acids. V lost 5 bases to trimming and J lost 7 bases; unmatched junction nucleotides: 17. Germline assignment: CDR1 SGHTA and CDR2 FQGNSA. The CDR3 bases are TGTGCCAGCAGCGTCAACAGGGGGCCGGCTGAGCGGCGTGAAAAACTGTTTTTT. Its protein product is CASSVNRGPAERREKLFF.

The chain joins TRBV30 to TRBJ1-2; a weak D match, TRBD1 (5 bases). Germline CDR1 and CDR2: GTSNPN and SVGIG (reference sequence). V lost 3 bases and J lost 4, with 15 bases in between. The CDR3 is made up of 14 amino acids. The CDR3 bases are TGTGCCTGGAGGGCCACAGGAGACGGCTATGGCTACACCTTC. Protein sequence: CAWRATGDGYGYTF.

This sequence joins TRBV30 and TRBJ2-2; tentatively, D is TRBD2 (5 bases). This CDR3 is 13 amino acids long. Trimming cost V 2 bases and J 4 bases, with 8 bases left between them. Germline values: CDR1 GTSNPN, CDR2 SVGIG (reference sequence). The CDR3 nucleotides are TGTGCCTGGAGTCCGGGGTTCACCGGGGAGCTGTTTTTT. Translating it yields CAWSPGFTGELFF.

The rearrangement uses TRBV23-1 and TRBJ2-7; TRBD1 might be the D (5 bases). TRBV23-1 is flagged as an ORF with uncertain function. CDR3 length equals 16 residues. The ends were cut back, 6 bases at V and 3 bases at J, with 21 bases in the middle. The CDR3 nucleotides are TGCGCCAGCAGGGGGCCTCGGACACCCTGGTACTACGAGCAGTACTTC. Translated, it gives CASRGPRTPWYYEQYF.

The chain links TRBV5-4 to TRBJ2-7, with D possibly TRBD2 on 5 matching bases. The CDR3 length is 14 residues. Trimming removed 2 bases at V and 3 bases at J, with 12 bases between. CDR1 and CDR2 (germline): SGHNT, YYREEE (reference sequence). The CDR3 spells CASSLGGFNYEQYF. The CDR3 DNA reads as TGTGCCAGCAGCTTAGGCGGGTTCAACTACGAGCAGTACTTC.

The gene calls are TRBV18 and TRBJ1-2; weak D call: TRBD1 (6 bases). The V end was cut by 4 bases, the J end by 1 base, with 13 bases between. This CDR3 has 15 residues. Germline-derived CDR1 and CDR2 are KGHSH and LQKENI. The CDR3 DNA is TGTGCCAGCTCACGGTCCACGGACAGTAACTATGGCTACACCTTC. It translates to CASSRSTDSNYGYTF. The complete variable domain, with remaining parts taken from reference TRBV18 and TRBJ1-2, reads NAGVMQNPRHLVRRRGQEARLRCSPMKGHSHVYWYRQLPEEGLKFMVYLQKENIIDESGMPKERFSAEFPKEGPSILRIQQVVRGDSAAYFCASSRSTDSNYGYTFGSGTRLTVV.

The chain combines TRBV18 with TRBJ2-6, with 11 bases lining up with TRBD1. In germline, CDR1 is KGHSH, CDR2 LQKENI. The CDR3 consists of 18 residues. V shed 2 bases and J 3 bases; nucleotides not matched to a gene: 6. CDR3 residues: CASSPGQGAGIGANVLTF. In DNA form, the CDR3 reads TGTGCCAGCTCACCAGGACAGGGGGCAGGTATTGGGGCCAACGTCCTGACTTTC.